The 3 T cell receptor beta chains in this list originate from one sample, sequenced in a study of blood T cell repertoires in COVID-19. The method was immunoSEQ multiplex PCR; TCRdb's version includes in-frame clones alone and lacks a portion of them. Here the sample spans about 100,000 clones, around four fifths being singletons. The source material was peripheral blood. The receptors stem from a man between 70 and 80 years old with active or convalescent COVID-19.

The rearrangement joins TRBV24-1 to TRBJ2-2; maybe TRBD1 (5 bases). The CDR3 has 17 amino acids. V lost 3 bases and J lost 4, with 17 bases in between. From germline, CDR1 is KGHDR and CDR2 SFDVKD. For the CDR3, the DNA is TGTGCCACCAGTGATCCCCTAAAGGGGCTTCTCACCGGGGAGCTGTTTTTT. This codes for CATSDPLKGLLTGELFF.

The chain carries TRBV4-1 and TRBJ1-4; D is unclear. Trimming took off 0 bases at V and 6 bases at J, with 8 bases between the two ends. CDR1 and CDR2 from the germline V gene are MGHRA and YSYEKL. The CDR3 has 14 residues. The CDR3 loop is CASSQEQQYEKLFF. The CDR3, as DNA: TGCGCCAGCAGCCAAGAACAACAGTATGAAAAACTGTTTTTT.

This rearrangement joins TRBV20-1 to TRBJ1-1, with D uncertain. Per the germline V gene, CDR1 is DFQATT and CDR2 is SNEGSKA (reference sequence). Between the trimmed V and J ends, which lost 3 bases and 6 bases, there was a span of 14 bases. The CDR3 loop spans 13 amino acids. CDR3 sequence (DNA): TGCAGTGCTAGTTCGGGGTTGAGGGCTGAAGCTTTCTTT. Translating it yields CSASSGLRAEAFF.